These 24 T cell receptor beta chains originate from one sample sequenced in a study of blood T cell repertoires in COVID-19. The protocol was immunoSEQ multiplex PCR, while the TCRdb copy is restricted to in-frame clones and leaves out a portion. Of about 36,000 clones listed, over 65% are singletons. Sequencing was carried out using peripheral blood. Source of these receptors: a man aged 60-69 years with active COVID-19.

This chain uses TRBV19 with TRBJ1-6, with D tentatively TRBD1 (6 bases). The V gene lost 5 bases and the J gene lost 7 bases, with 15 bases spanning the gap. Germline V gene lookup returns CDR1 LNHDA and CDR2 SQIVND (reference sequence). The CDR3 has 15 amino acids. The CDR3 DNA is TGTGCCAGTAGTGTACAGGACAGCCCAAATTCACCCCTCCACTTT. Its translation is CASSVQDSPNSPLHF. The full variable domain, its missing parts supplied by reference TRBV19 and TRBJ1-6, is DGGITQSPKYLFRKEGQNVTLSCEQNLNHDAMYWYRQDPGQGLRLIYYSQIVNDFQKGDIAEGYSVSREKKESFPLTVTSAQKNPTAFYLCASSVQDSPNSPLHFGNGTRLTVT.

This clone was recorded once. The chain is built from TRBV14 and TRBJ2-4, with TRBD1 matching 9 bases. The CDR3 is 21 residues long. Germline V gene data show CDR1 as SGHDN and CDR2 as FVKESK. V gave up 1 base and J gave up 1 base; unmatched junction bases: 17. The CDR3 reads CASSQGIPGTGTFTAKNIQYF. The CDR3 bases are TGTGCCAGCAGCCAAGGAATTCCCGGGACAGGGACGTTTACGGCCAAAAACATTCAGTACTTC.

The rearrangement joins TRBV5-6 to TRBJ1-1, with D possibly matching TRBD1 (5 bases). The CDR3 is 14 amino acids. CDR1 and CDR2 from the germline V gene are SGHDT and YYEEEE. The ends were cut back, 4 bases at V and 0 bases at J, with 10 bases in the middle. The CDR3 protein is CASSGAWMNTEAFF. The CDR3 DNA is TGTGCCAGCAGCGGGGCTTGGATGAACACTGAAGCTTTCTTT.

The chain employs TRBV4-1 and TRBJ1-2, with D unresolved. Trimming left V 0 bases short and J 4 bases short, with 12 bases between. The CDR3 length is 15 residues. Germline CDR1 and CDR2: MGHRA and YSYEKL. The DNA of the CDR3 is TGCGCCAGCAGCCAAGAGAGGGTGACTACCTATGGCTACACCTTC. It codes for CASSQERVTTYGYTF.

The rearrangement links TRBV30 to TRBJ1-1; D not resolved. Germline CDR1 GTSNPN, CDR2 SVGIG (reference sequence). This CDR3 is built from 14 residues. V was shortened by 2 bases and J by 0 bases, with 10 bases between the two germline ends. For the CDR3, the DNA is TGTGCCTGGAGTCCGGGAGTCTTGAACACTGAAGCTTTCTTT. Amino acids: CAWSPGVLNTEAFF.

The chain combines TRBV7-2 with TRBJ2-2, with D possibly TRBD2 on 5 matching bases. V lost 3 bases, J lost 6 bases, and 8 bases lay in between. Germline values: CDR1 SGHTA, CDR2 FQGNSA. This CDR3 is built from 13 residues. The CDR3 is CASSFQRSGELFF. CDR3 DNA sequence: TGTGCCAGCAGCTTTCAGCGGTCCGGGGAGCTGTTTTTT.

The V and J genes are TRBV27 and TRBJ2-1; 7 nucleotides agree with TRBD1. V gave up 2 bases and J gave up 7 bases; unmatched junction bases: 5. Germline CDR1 and CDR2: MNHEY and SMNVEV (reference sequence). The CDR3 is 14 amino acids. In nucleotides, the CDR3 is TGTGCCAGCAGTTTAGGGACAGTCCCGAATGAGCAGTTCTTC. This gives the protein CASSLGTVPNEQFF.

Points on this clone: This specimen includes other DNA sequences encoding the same CDR3. The chain recombines TRBV6-5 with TRBJ2-7, with D perhaps matching TRBD2 (5 bases). Germline CDR1 MNHEY, CDR2 SVGAGI. This CDR3 spans 14 amino acids. Trimming removed 0 bases at V and 1 base at J, with 7 bases between. CDR3 coding DNA: TGTGCCAGCAGTTACTCGCCGGGGTCCTACGAGCAGTACTTC. As protein: CASSYSPGSYEQYF.

The chain carries TRBV19 and TRBJ2-7; 8 nucleotides line up with TRBD1. The CDR3 has 15 amino acids. Germline V gene sequence: CDR1 LNHDA, CDR2 SQIVND (reference sequence). The trim removed 6 bases at V and 9 bases at J, leaving 16 bases unmatched. The CDR3 is CASSALLTDRAWQYF. In DNA form, the CDR3 reads TGTGCCAGTAGCGCTCTCCTAACGGACAGGGCCTGGCAGTACTTC.

The rearrangement joins TRBV28 to TRBJ1-4; D remains ambiguous. Trimming removed 6 bases from V and 12 bases from J, with 11 bases in between. The CDR3 consists of 11 residues. Germline CDR1 is MDHEN and CDR2 is SYDVKM. DNA of the CDR3: TGTGCCAGCAGCCCGGGGATCGAACTGTTTTTT. Translating it yields CASSPGIELFF.

The chain combines TRBV24-1 with TRBJ1-2; no reliable D call. The CDR3 consists of 13 residues. V was shortened by 2 bases and J by 6 bases, with 9 bases between the two germline ends. Looked up from germline, CDR1 is KGHDR and CDR2 is SFDVKD. CDR3 nucleotide sequence: TGTGCCACCAGTGATTATCTGGGCGATGGCTACACCTTC. This codes for CATSDYLGDGYTF.

This clone is a singleton in its sample. The V gene is TRBV28, the J gene TRBJ2-7; 8 bases agree with TRBD2. The CDR3 runs 13 residues. V dropped 6 bases and J dropped 0; count of bases not matched to a gene: 1. CDR1 MDHEN and CDR2 SYDVKM come from the germline V gene. In DNA, the CDR3 is TGTGCCAGCAGAAGCGGGAGCTCCTACGAGCAGTACTTC. Encoded protein: CASRSGSSYEQYF.

CDR3 sequence (DNA): TGTGCCAGCATGACCGGGACTAGCGGGAGAAGTTACGAGCAGTACTTC. Amino acid sequence: CASMTGTSGRSYEQYF. V gene TRBV6-6 combines with J gene TRBJ2-7; 14 nucleotides line up with TRBD2. The V gene end was trimmed by 7 bases and the J gene end by 4 bases; junction bases not matched to a gene: 9. The CDR3 has 16 residues. Germline-derived CDR1 and CDR2 are MNHNY and SVGAGI (reference sequence).

The V and J genes are TRBV11-2 and TRBJ2-3; 8 bases map to TRBD1. The CDR3 is 15 residues long. CDR1 and CDR2 from the germline V gene are SGHAT and FQNNGV. V gave up 5 bases and J gave up 3 bases; unmatched junction bases: 7. CDR3 DNA: TGTGCCAGCAGCCTCCGGGACAGGAGTACAGATACGCAGTATTTT. It codes for CASSLRDRSTDTQYF. Together with reference TRBV11-2 and TRBJ2-3, the CDR3 gives the full variable domain: EAGVAQSPRYKIIEKRQSVAFWCNPISGHATLYWYQQILGQGPKLLIQFQNNGVVDDSQLPKDRFSAERLKGVDSTLKIQPAKLEDSAVYLCASSLRDRSTDTQYFGPGTRLTVL.

This clone was seen once. The chain uses TRBV6-1 and TRBJ2-5; 8 bases are a match to TRBD1. CDR1 and CDR2 from the germline V gene are MNHNS and SASEGT. Unmatched junction bases numbered 3, after V lost 2 bases and J lost 1 base. There are 15 residues in the CDR3. CDR3 sequence reads: CASSENTGGQETQYF. CDR3 nucleotides: TGTGCCAGCAGTGAAAACACAGGGGGCCAAGAGACCCAGTACTTC.

Note on this clone: The same CDR3 is also encoded by other DNA sequences in this sample. The chain recombines TRBV5-1 with TRBJ1-2; D unclear. CDR1 and CDR2 (germline): SGHRS, YFSETQ. V was cut by 1 base and J by 0 bases, with 10 bases left in between. The CDR3 is 15 residues long. CDR3 protein: CASSLSGGANYGYTF. CDR3 bases: TGCGCCAGCAGCTTGTCTGGCGGAGCTAACTATGGCTACACCTTC.

This chain connects TRBV6-5 to TRBJ1-1; TRBD1 might be the D (5 bases). V shed 7 bases and J shed 1 base, with 13 bases lying between them. This CDR3 has 14 amino acids. The germline V gene has CDR1 MNHEY and CDR2 SVGAGI. CDR3 amino acids: CASILSGGNTEAFF. The CDR3 DNA reads TGTGCCAGCATTCTCTCCGGGGGGAACACTGAAGCTTTCTTT.

This chain links TRBV5-6 with TRBJ2-7; D is perhaps TRBD2 (5 bases). Trimming took off 4 bases at V and 2 bases at J, with 19 bases between the two ends. Germline CDR1 reads SGHDT; CDR2 reads YYEEEE. The CDR3 covers 16 residues. For the CDR3, the DNA is TGTGCCAGCAGCCCGACGGGGTTAAAAGGGACCTACGAGCAGTACTTC. Translating it yields CASSPTGLKGTYEQYF. The variable domain in full, completed from reference TRBV5-6 and TRBJ2-7, reads DAGVTQSPTHLIKTRGQQVTLRCSPKSGHDTVSWYQQALGQGPQFIFQYYEEEERQRGNFPDRFSGHQFPNYSSELNVNALLLGDSALYLCASSPTGLKGTYEQYFGPGTRLTVT.

The V gene is TRBV12-3 or TRBV12-4, the J gene TRBJ1-6; unclear D gene. This CDR3 is built from 13 residues. Trimming cost V 6 bases and J 3 bases, with 6 bases left between them. CDR3: CASRRLYNSPLHF. The DNA for the CDR3 is TGTGCCAGCAGAAGACTCTATAATTCACCCCTCCACTTT.

The V gene is TRBV10-3, the J gene TRBJ1-1, with D tentatively TRBD1 (5 bases). Germline V gene sequence: CDR1 ENHRY, CDR2 SYGVKD. Trimming stripped 8 bases from V and 7 bases from J, with 17 bases between. The CDR3 totals 13 residues. The CDR3 region has the DNA TGTGCCATCTCAGAAGGACAAATTGGTGAAGCTTTCTTT. Protein sequence: CAISEGQIGEAFF.

This chain joins TRBV15 and TRBJ1-2, with TRBD1 matching over 11 bases. Germline CDR1 reads LNHNV; CDR2 reads YYDKDF (reference sequence). The CDR3 runs to 13 residues. The V and J ends lost 5 bases and 6 bases, in that order; junction bases with no gene match: 2. CDR3 nucleotide sequence: TGTGCCACCAGCCGGACAGGGGGCAATGGCTACACCTTC. Amino acids: CATSRTGGNGYTF.

This sequence joins TRBV5-1 and TRBJ1-2; the D gene is possibly TRBD1 (6 bases). This CDR3 has 14 amino acids. Trimming shortened V by 4 bases and J by 8 bases, and 18 bases separated the two germline ends. Looked up from germline, CDR1 is SGHRS and CDR2 is YFSETQ. The CDR3 region is CASSPDRTTRGYTF. CDR3 nucleotide sequence: TGCGCCAGCAGCCCTGACAGGACCACTAGAGGCTACACCTTC.

The chain has TRBV18 and TRBJ1-2; no clear D gene. The CDR3 consists of 11 residues. Trimming left V 8 bases short and J 8 bases short, with 12 bases between. Germline-derived CDR1 and CDR2 are KGHSH and LQKENI. The CDR3: CASTGRSGYTF. CDR3 DNA sequence: TGTGCCAGCACGGGAAGGTCCGGCTACACCTTC.

The chain couples TRBV10-3 to TRBJ1-1, with D unclear. The V gene lost 1 base and the J gene lost 2 bases, with 5 bases spanning the gap. CDR1 is ENHRY and CDR2 is SYGVKD in the germline V gene. The CDR3 totals 13 residues. The chain's CDR3 is CAISEYGNTEAFF. CDR3 DNA: TGTGCCATCAGTGAGTACGGTAACACTGAAGCTTTCTTT.